A selection of T cell receptor beta chains follows, all from one sample in a study of monozygotic twins with inflammatory bowel disease. TCRdb re-called the 5' RACE reads, yielding one record per CDR3 amino acid sequence without DNA. This table holds roughly 140,000 distinct CDR3 sequences. Sequenced material: blood. All receptors come from a human donor with ulcerative colitis or Crohn's disease, or a healthy co-twin of an affected twin (not recorded which). Each CDR3 is given with its conserved first and last residue. Fields, in order: J gene, V gene, CDR3 protein.

TRBJ2-2 | TRBV5-1 | CTSSYRDPDGELFF
TRBJ2-7 | TRBV5-5 | CASRHRTGATYEQYF
TRBJ1-1 | TRBV13 | CASSPTVRGTEAFF
TRBJ1-4 | TRBV27 | CASTTRGGGTNEKLFF
TRBJ2-5 | TRBV6-2/TRBV6-3 | CASRWTTGEWTQYF
TRBJ2-7 | TRBV7-6 | CASPNVAGENYEQYF
TRBJ2-7 | TRBV7-9 | CASSPLTGSYEQYF
TRBJ2-4 | TRBV5-1 | CASSLEGQGDIQYF
TRBJ1-2 | TRBV3-1 | CASSREPGLSNYGYTF
TRBJ1-2 | TRBV6-5 | CASLRGRAYGYTF
TRBJ2-7 | TRBV25-1 | CASSVRVHEQYF
TRBJ2-5 | TRBV20-1 | CSARVDRVGETQYF
TRBJ2-5 | TRBV19 | CASSINRRETQYF
TRBJ2-5 | TRBV7-9 | CASSSQRGAGETQYF
TRBJ2-7 | TRBV6-5 | CASSFSDRGSYEQYF
TRBJ2-7 | TRBV4-1 | CASSQSGTPTYEQYF
TRBJ1-5 | TRBV28 | CASFSGGRVNQPQHF
TRBJ2-7 | TRBV28 | CASSAGFAYEQYF
TRBJ1-5 | TRBV20-1 | CSARDLGQGDNQPQHF
TRBJ2-4 | TRBV18 | CASSPSGRDRQYF
TRBJ2-7 | TRBV5-1 | CASSSRQGPYEQYF
TRBJ2-5 | TRBV20-1 | CSARDPKGGQETQYF
TRBJ2-5 | TRBV11-1 | CASSLSRSQETQYF
TRBJ1-1 | TRBV6-1 | CASSFDWGQTTEAFF
TRBJ2-7 | TRBV5-4 | CASSLELAGISYEQYF
TRBJ1-1 | TRBV5-1 | CASSLEGTVGEAFF
TRBJ2-7 | TRBV29-1 | CSVVGQTYEQYF
TRBJ2-7 | TRBV27 | CASSPPPTGTSYEQYF
TRBJ2-1 | TRBV7-8 | CASSLTALDTSSYNEQFF
TRBJ1-1 | TRBV21-1 | CASSIWTGNTEAFF
TRBJ2-5 | TRBV20-1 | CSASLGQETQYF
TRBJ2-3 | TRBV28 | CASSSGGTHTDTQYF
TRBJ2-3 | TRBV20-1 | CSARSPGQGDTQYF
TRBJ2-1 | TRBV5-1 | CASSFVLAGGEQFF
TRBJ1-1 | TRBV4-1 | CASSHPGRGTEAFF
TRBJ2-2 | TRBV7-3 | CASSLRGDIGPGELFF
TRBJ1-4 | TRBV6-1 | CASSEVKGADEKLFF
TRBJ1-2 | TRBV19 | CASSAGTPYYYGYTF
TRBJ1-1 | TRBV7-3 | CASSLTGQVGSEAFF
TRBJ2-3 | TRBV6-5 | CASSYSKTGSGYF
TRBJ1-2 | TRBV5-1 | CASSLATGPNYGYTF
TRBJ1-6 | TRBV18 | CASSSGSNSPLHF
TRBJ1-6 | TRBV4-2 | CASSQVGRDSPLHF
TRBJ2-1 | TRBV10-3 | CAISPTTSGGAGNNEQFF
TRBJ2-3 | TRBV6-5 | CASSSAGLVTDTQYF
TRBJ1-4 | TRBV29-1 | CSVEGRGVGKLFF
TRBJ1-1 | TRBV19 | CASNPMSRGRGTEAFF
TRBJ1-2 | TRBV20-1 | CSAPKTPLGSDYGYTF
TRBJ2-3 | TRBV5-5 | CASSLAGFDTQYF
TRBJ1-1 | TRBV7-9 | CASTQTGQAFF
TRBJ2-3 | TRBV5-1 | CASSTGQGAIDTQYF
TRBJ1-2 | TRBV9 | CASSVRLGTGNTF
TRBJ2-5 | TRBV4-3 | CASSQDMGRGQQETQYF
TRBJ2-3 | TRBV7-9 | CASSLAEGLTDTQYF
TRBJ2-1 | TRBV4-3 | CASSQEAGEVAYNEQFF
TRBJ2-5 | TRBV18 | CASSPPWTGEETQYF
TRBJ2-7 | TRBV7-2 | CASSLKGGVSGYEQYF